The entry below describes one T cell receptor beta chain. Its antigen is as yet unknown. V was clipped by 4 bases and J by 1 base, with 10 bases between them. The CDR3 length is 14 residues. Germline values: CDR1 MDHEN, CDR2 SYDVKM. These data come from a study of cytotoxic CD8 clonotypes in ibrutinib-treated CLL. Some clones are missing from TCRdb's copy, which holds only in-frame ones; the method was immunoSEQ multiplex PCR. The repertoire holds about 40,000 clones, with under 80% as singletons. Study-wide points: Treatment saw public clonotypes, which were uncommon, either contract or stay stable.

The sample was PBMCs, taken at disease progression, from a patient treated with ibrutinib. The clonotype was recovered from a human donor with chronic lymphocytic leukemia. The rearrangement uses TRBV28 and TRBJ1-1; D is perhaps TRBD1 (5 bases). Here the CDR3 DNA reads TGTGCCAGCAGTTCCGGGGGTTCGAACACTGAAGCTTTCTTT. It codes for CASSSGGSNTEAFF.